The 20 T cell receptor beta chains given below trace back to one sample, sequenced in a study of neoadjuvant nivolumab and ipilimumab in lung cancer. Only in-frame clones appear in the TCRdb table, and some are missing; sequencing was by immunoSEQ multiplex PCR. The top ten clones hold about 5% of a sample with over 25,000 clones, over 80% of them seen once. The specimen was tumor tissue, collected after neoadjuvant nivolumab, alone or with ipilimumab, at or shortly before surgery. These receptors were collected from an adult with non-small cell lung cancer.

This clone was seen more than once but under ten times. This chain uses TRBV7-9 with TRBJ2-7; D call uncertain. The germline V and J ends were trimmed by 0 bases and 2 bases, with 17 bases remaining between them. Germline V gives CDR1 SEHNR, CDR2 FQNEAQ (reference sequence). The CDR3 has 17 amino acids. The DNA for the CDR3 is TGTGCCAGCAGCTTAGCGTCCGGAACTGCTCCAGCCTACGAGCAGTACTTC. This translates into CASSLASGTAPAYEQYF.

The chain recombines TRBV6-1 with TRBJ2-5; D not resolved. CDR3 length: 14 residues. In germline, CDR1 is MNHNS, CDR2 SASEGT. The V end lost 2 bases, the J end lost 8 bases, and 15 bases lay between the germline ends. CDR3 in amino acids: CASSERTVYGTQYF. DNA of the CDR3: TGTGCCAGCAGTGAAAGGACCGTCTATGGAACCCAGTACTTC.

The chain links TRBV11-3 to TRBJ2-3, with D possibly TRBD1 on 5 matching bases. V gave up 0 bases and J gave up 8 bases, with 12 bases separating them. The germline gives CDR1 SGHNT, CDR2 YENEEA. CDR3 length: 14 amino acids. The CDR3 reads CASSLEWQGGTQYF. CDR3 coding DNA: TGTGCCAGCAGCTTAGAGTGGCAGGGTGGTACGCAGTATTTT.

The chain uses TRBV11-2 and TRBJ1-3; no clear D. CDR3 length: 15 amino acids. Germline CDR1 and CDR2: SGHAT and FQNNGV. With 2 bases removed from V and 0 bases from J, the gap between germline ends came to 8 bases. CDR3 nucleotides: TGTGCCAGCAGCTTACCGGGCCTCTCTGGAAACACCATATATTTT. Translating gives CASSLPGLSGNTIYF.

The V call is TRBV7-9, the J call TRBJ2-2; TRBD1 matches at 8 bases. CDR1 and CDR2 (germline): SEHNR, FQNEAQ (reference sequence). V shed 5 bases and J 8 bases; nucleotides not matched to a gene: 13. This CDR3 region has 16 residues. CDR3 residues: CASSPTGGSFVGELFF. The CDR3 DNA is TGTGCCAGCAGCCCAACAGGGGGTTCTTTTGTTGGGGAGCTGTTTTTT.

This clone was recorded only once. CDR3 nucleotides: TGTGCCATCCCGATCCAGGGGGGGAACACCGGGGAGCTGTTTTTT. Protein sequence: CAIPIQGGNTGELFF. This chain links TRBV6-1 with TRBJ2-2; maybe TRBD1 (7 bases). Germline V lookup: CDR1 MNHNS, CDR2 SASEGT. The CDR3 runs 15 residues. V was shortened by 10 bases and J by 1 base, with 16 bases between the two germline ends.

This chain links TRBV9 with TRBJ1-6, with unresolved D. This CDR3 has 16 residues. Germline V CDR1 and CDR2: SGDLS, YYNGEE. Trimming shortened V by 4 bases and J by 0 bases, and 11 bases separated the two germline ends. CDR3: CASSSGRPSYNSPLHF. The CDR3 nucleotides are TGTGCCAGCAGCTCCGGACGGCCCTCCTATAATTCACCCCTCCACTTT.

The chain recombines TRBV14 with TRBJ1-1; D is ambiguous. Germline CDR1 is SGHDN and CDR2 is FVKESK. This CDR3 spans 16 amino acids. V dropped 1 base and J dropped 1 base, with 13 bases sitting between them. CDR3 DNA: TGTGCCAGCAGCCAAGTGACTGATAACACGAACACTGAAGCTTTCTTT. Translated: CASSQVTDNTNTEAFF.

This clone has just a few counts. The gene calls are TRBV5-1 and TRBJ2-5; no firm D call. Per the germline V gene, CDR1 is SGHRS and CDR2 is YFSETQ. Trimming removed 5 bases from V and 2 bases from J, with 7 bases in between. This CDR3 is 12 amino acids long. CDR3 residues: CASSPAQETQYF. CDR3 DNA: TGCGCCAGCAGTCCGGCTCAAGAGACCCAGTACTTC. The variable domain in full, with the rest retrieved from reference TRBV5-1 and TRBJ2-5, is KAGVTQTPRYLIKTRGQQVTLSCSPISGHRSVSWYQQTPGQGLQFLFEYFSETQRNKGNFPGRFSGRQFSNSRSEMNVSTLELGDSALYLCASSPAQETQYFGPGTRLLVL.

This sequence joins TRBV28 and TRBJ1-6; the D gene is possibly TRBD1 (6 bases). The CDR3 has 15 residues. V was trimmed by 5 bases and J by 9 bases, leaving 17 bases between them. Germline V gene sequence: CDR1 MDHEN, CDR2 SYDVKM. DNA for the CDR3: TGTGCCAGCAGTGGACCTAGGGGGTCCAGTTCACCCCTCCACTTT. It encodes CASSGPRGSSSPLHF. Filled out from reference TRBV28 and TRBJ1-6, the complete variable domain reads DVKVTQSSRYLVKRTGEKVFLECVQDMDHENMFWYRQDPGLGLRLIYFSYDVKMKEKGDIPEGYSVSREKKERFSLILESASTNQTSMYLCASSGPRGSSSPLHFGNGTRLTVT.

This clone was picked up one time. The chain joins TRBV6-5 to TRBJ2-1, with 9 nucleotides matching TRBD2. CDR3 size: 13 residues. With V trimmed by 5 bases and J by 5 bases, 1 base remained unmatched. Germline CDR1 is MNHEY and CDR2 is SVGAGI. In DNA form, the CDR3 reads TGTGCCAGCAGTCGACTAGCGGACAATGAGCAGTTCTTC. Its translation is CASSRLADNEQFF.

The chain joins TRBV5-1 to TRBJ2-2; D possibly corresponds to TRBD2 (6 bases). Germline CDR1 and CDR2: SGHRS and YFSETQ. The CDR3 runs 17 residues. V was clipped by 0 bases and J by 0 bases, with 12 bases between them. The CDR3 is CASSLARDLSNTGELFF. The CDR3 coding sequence is TGCGCCAGCAGCTTGGCTCGGGACTTATCGAACACCGGGGAGCTGTTTTTT. Filled out from reference TRBV5-1 and TRBJ2-2, the complete variable domain reads KAGVTQTPRYLIKTRGQQVTLSCSPISGHRSVSWYQQTPGQGLQFLFEYFSETQRNKGNFPGRFSGRQFSNSRSEMNVSTLELGDSALYLCASSLARDLSNTGELFFGEGSRLTVL.

This clone was detected only once. The J gene is TRBJ1-1, the V gene TRBV28, with D possibly matching TRBD1 (5 bases). CDR3 size: 15 residues. V lost 5 bases and J lost 3, with 16 bases in between. Germline V lookup: CDR1 MDHEN, CDR2 SYDVKM. CDR3 coding DNA: TGTGCCAGCAGTCCGACAGACCCGGTCGACACTGAAGCTTTCTTT. Translating it yields CASSPTDPVDTEAFF.

The rearrangement uses TRBV5-1 and TRBJ1-6, with D perhaps TRBD1 (5 bases). This CDR3 spans 16 amino acids. Trimming cost V 1 base and J 7 bases, with 15 bases left between them. Germline assignment: CDR1 SGHRS and CDR2 YFSETQ. The CDR3 protein is CASSLKAGAGNSPLHF. The CDR3 DNA follows: TGCGCCAGCAGCTTGAAAGCTGGGGCGGGAAATTCACCCCTCCACTTT.

The rearrangement joins TRBV5-4 to TRBJ1-1; D is perhaps TRBD1 (6 bases). The CDR3 consists of 15 residues. CDR1 SGHNT and CDR2 YYREEE come from the germline V gene (reference sequence). The germline V and J ends were trimmed by 4 bases and 3 bases, with 16 bases remaining between them. The DNA of the CDR3 is TGTGCCAGCAGCGGGGGCGAAGGGTTTGACACTGAAGCTTTCTTT. Translation: CASSGGEGFDTEAFF.

The CDR3 DNA sequence: TGTGCCAGCAGTTACGAGGGTAGCCTCCAGCCCCAGCATTTT. Its translation is CASSYEGSLQPQHF. The chain has TRBV6-6 and TRBJ1-5; D unclear. The V end lost 2 bases, the J end lost 7 bases, and 12 bases lay between the germline ends. The CDR3 is 14 amino acids. CDR1 is MNHNY and CDR2 is SVGAGI in the germline V gene (reference sequence).

This chain connects TRBV7-2 to TRBJ2-1; 10 bases are a match to TRBD2. The V gene end was trimmed by 5 bases and the J gene end by 8 bases; junction bases not matched to a gene: 9. The CDR3 extends over 15 amino acids. The V gene's germline CDR1 is SGHTA and CDR2 FQGNSA. The CDR3 protein is CASSRSGRAGDEQFF. CDR3 bases: TGTGCCAGCAGCCGCAGCGGGAGGGCCGGGGATGAGCAGTTCTTC.

The CDR3 loop reads CASSSKLGFEAFF. For the CDR3, the DNA is TGCGCCAGCAGTTCTAAACTAGGGTTTGAAGCTTTCTTT. The chain recombines TRBV10-2 with TRBJ1-1; D uncertain. Trimming removed 5 bases from V and 7 bases from J, with 14 bases in between. The germline V gene has CDR1 WSHSY and CDR2 SAAADI. The CDR3 length is 13 residues.

The chain carries TRBV19 and TRBJ1-5; D not certain. CDR3 size: 15 residues. Trimming removed 3 bases from V and 5 bases from J, with 14 bases in between. CDR1 and CDR2 from the germline V gene are LNHDA and SQIVND (reference sequence). The CDR3 DNA is TGTGCCAGTAGTATCTCGTGGGGAGGAGATCAGCCCCAGCATTTT. Amino acids: CASSISWGGDQPQHF.

The V and J genes are TRBV5-1 and TRBJ2-5, with D unclear. This CDR3 is 15 amino acids long. Germline CDR1 reads SGHRS; CDR2 reads YFSETQ. The V end lost 1 base, the J end lost 3 bases, and 13 bases lay between the germline ends. The CDR3: CASSLLPGWEETQYF. The DNA of the CDR3 is TGCGCCAGCAGCTTGCTGCCCGGGTGGGAAGAGACCCAGTACTTC.